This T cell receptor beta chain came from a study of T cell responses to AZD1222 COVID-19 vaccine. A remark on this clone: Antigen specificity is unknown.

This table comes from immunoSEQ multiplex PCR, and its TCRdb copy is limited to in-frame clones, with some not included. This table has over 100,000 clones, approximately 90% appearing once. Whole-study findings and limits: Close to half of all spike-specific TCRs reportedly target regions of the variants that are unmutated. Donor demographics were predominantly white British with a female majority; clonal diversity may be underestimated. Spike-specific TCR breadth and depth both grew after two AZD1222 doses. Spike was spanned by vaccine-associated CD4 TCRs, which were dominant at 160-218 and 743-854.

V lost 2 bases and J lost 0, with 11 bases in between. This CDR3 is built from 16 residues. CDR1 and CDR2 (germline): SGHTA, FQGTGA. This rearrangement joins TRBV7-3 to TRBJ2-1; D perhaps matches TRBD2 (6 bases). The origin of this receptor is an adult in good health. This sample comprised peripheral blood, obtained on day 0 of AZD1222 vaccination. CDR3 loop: CASSLSRGSSYNEQFF. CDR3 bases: TGTGCCAGCAGCTTATCCCGGGGGAGCTCCTACAATGAGCAGTTCTTC.